A single sample is the source of the 20 T cell receptor beta chains below, sequenced in a study of blood T cells in healthy people across ages. Next came a second PCR, run for roughly 7 to 12 cycles, which used a sample-barcoded 5' primer along with a J-beta primer mix. TCRdb re-analysed the 5' RACE reads in MiXCR, keeping a single row per CDR3 protein. Of approximately 850,000 distinct CDR3 sequences in the sample, roughly 44% are singletons; the top ten hold around 18%. Sequenced material: blood. Source of these receptors: a man aged 60-69 years in good health.

The chain couples TRBV10-3 to TRBJ2-3; the D is unclear. Germline CDR1 is ENHRY and CDR2 is SYGVKD. The CDR3 runs to 9 residues. The DNA for the CDR3 is TGTGCTTTATTGGGTACGCAGTATTTT. Translated: CALLGTQYF.

V gene TRBV5-5 combines with J gene TRBJ2-3; 10 bases align to TRBD2. The germline V gene encodes CDR1 SGHKS and CDR2 YYEKEE (reference sequence). J lost 2 bases, V lost 0 bases, and 3 bases had no gene match. The length of the CDR3 is 16 residues. This chain's CDR3 is CASSLASGGATDTQYF. The DNA of the CDR3 is TGTGCCAGCAGCTTGGCAAGCGGGGGGGCCACAGATACGCAGTATTTT.

The V and J genes are TRBV24-1 and TRBJ1-1, with TRBD1 as a possible D gene (6 bases). V dropped 9 bases and J dropped 5 bases, with 18 bases sitting between them. The germline CDR1 and CDR2 sequences are KGHDR and SFDVKD. This CDR3 has 14 amino acids. In DNA, the CDR3 is TGTGCCACCGTAAACAGGGAAGATCGGACTGAAGCTTTCTTT. Encoded protein: CATVNREDRTEAFF.

This clonotype has more than one count but fewer than ten. V usage is TRBV20-1 and J usage is TRBJ1-2; D uncertain. The V gene lost 1 base and the J gene lost 6 bases, with 12 bases spanning the gap. The V gene's germline CDR1 is DFQATT and CDR2 SNEGSKA (reference sequence). The CDR3 extends over 13 amino acids. The chain's CDR3 is CSARGYSGNGYTF. CDR3 DNA sequence: TGCAGTGCTAGAGGTTATTCTGGAAATGGCTACACCTTC.

This chain connects TRBV7-9 to TRBJ1-6; 11 bases are shared with TRBD1. Germline V gives CDR1 SEHNR, CDR2 FQNEAQ (reference sequence). V dropped 5 bases and J dropped 8; count of bases not matched to a gene: 8. The CDR3 covers 16 residues. The CDR3 spells CASSRTGQGAYSPLHF. As DNA, the CDR3 is TGTGCCAGCAGCCGTACCGGACAGGGGGCTTATTCACCCCTCCACTTT. Full variable domain (remainder filled in from reference TRBV7-9 and TRBJ1-6): DTGVSQNPRHKITKRGQNVTFRCDPISEHNRLYWYRQTLGQGPEFLTYFQNEAQLEKSRLLSDRFSAERPKGSFSTLEIQRTEQGDSAMYLCASSRTGQGAYSPLHFGNGTRLTVT.

This clonotype was seen once. V gene TRBV12-3 or TRBV12-4 combines with J gene TRBJ2-3; 9 bases are shared with TRBD2. Unmatched junction bases numbered 4, after V lost 6 bases and J lost 3 bases. The CDR3 is 14 residues long. Here the CDR3 DNA reads TGTGCCAGCAGCCCCAGCGGGAGGACAGATACGCAGTATTTT. Encoded protein: CASSPSGRTDTQYF.

J is TRBJ1-1 and V is TRBV20-1, with D possibly TRBD1 on 6 matching bases. The CDR3 contains 11 residues. Looked up from germline, CDR1 is DFQATT and CDR2 is SNEGSKA (reference sequence). V dropped 6 bases and J dropped 4 bases, with 9 bases sitting between them. The CDR3, as DNA: TGCAGTGCCGGGGACACCACTGAAGCTTTCTTT. This codes for CSAGDTTEAFF.

The CDR3 nucleotides are TGTGCCAGCAGCTTAGTAGTTAGCGGGAGGGGGGAGACCCAGTACTTC. Residues: CASSLVVSGRGETQYF. The V and J genes are TRBV7-2 and TRBJ2-5, with 11 bases aligning to TRBD2. The germline CDR1 and CDR2 sequences are SGHTA and FQGNSA. V lost 1 base to trimming and J lost 5 bases; unmatched junction nucleotides: 6. This CDR3 contains 16 residues.

The rearrangement links TRBV20-1 to TRBJ2-5; no definite D call. Trimming left V 0 bases short and J 7 bases short, with 15 bases between. The CDR3 extends over 14 amino acids. Per the germline V gene, CDR1 is DFQATT and CDR2 is SNEGSKA (reference sequence). The CDR3 here is CSARDPDRPGTQYF. The CDR3 region has the DNA TGCAGTGCTAGAGATCCGGACCGGCCAGGGACCCAGTACTTC.

This chain connects TRBV7-9 to TRBJ1-1; 9 nucleotides agree with TRBD1. Germline lookup yields CDR1 SEHNR and CDR2 FQNEAQ (reference sequence). The CDR3 is made up of 16 amino acids. Trimming removed 5 bases from V and 0 bases from J; junction bases left unmatched: 7. CDR3 protein: CASSRGQGTLNTEAFF. As DNA, the CDR3 is TGTGCCAGCAGCCGTGGACAGGGGACTCTGAACACTGAAGCTTTCTTT.

The chain joins TRBV6-2 or TRBV6-3 to TRBJ1-2, with D uncertain. Trimming pared 6 bases from V and 4 bases from J, leaving 12 bases between. Germline values: CDR1 MNHEY, CDR2 SVGEGT. The CDR3 covers 13 residues. The CDR3 reads CASSPEGAYGYTF. CDR3 nucleotides: TGTGCCAGCAGCCCAGAAGGAGCCTATGGCTACACCTTC.

CDR3 DNA: TGCAGCGTTGAAACCTACAATGGGCAGTACTTC. Protein sequence: CSVETYNGQYF. The V call is TRBV29-1, the J call TRBJ2-7; D is uncertain. V lost 2 bases, J lost 9 bases, and 11 bases lay in between. Germline CDR1 SQVTM, CDR2 ANQGSEA. This CDR3 has 11 amino acids.

This clonotype showed up just a few times. V gene TRBV29-1 combines with J gene TRBJ1-2; tentative D call: TRBD1 (5 bases). V lost 1 base and J lost 5, with 20 bases in between. The V gene's germline CDR1 is SQVTM and CDR2 ANQGSEA. CDR3 length: 16 amino acids. CDR3 nucleotide sequence: TGCAGCGTTGAAGCTCTAGGGAGACAGACTTTATATGGCTACACCTTC. It translates to CSVEALGRQTLYGYTF.

This clonotype was recorded a few times. V and J are TRBV7-2 and TRBJ1-2; 8 bases match TRBD1. The germline V gene encodes CDR1 SGHTA and CDR2 FQGNSA. CDR3 length equals 13 residues. V trimming: 5 bases; J trimming: 6 bases; junction bases outside the gene matches: 5. CDR3 region: CASSRTGQDGYTF. CDR3 DNA sequence: TGTGCCAGCAGCAGGACAGGGCAGGATGGCTACACCTTC.

The chain couples TRBV5-1 to TRBJ2-6; TRBD1 agrees at 9 bases. The CDR3 has 21 residues. From germline, CDR1 is SGHRS and CDR2 YFSETQ. Unmatched junction bases numbered 15, after V lost 0 bases and J lost 2 bases. CDR3 nucleotides: TGCGCCAGCAGCTTGGTAGGGACCCGGGACAGGGTATGGGCTGGGGCCAACGTCCTGACTTTC. It encodes CASSLVGTRDRVWAGANVLTF.

The V and J genes are TRBV3-1 and TRBJ2-6, with D perhaps TRBD1 (5 bases). V was clipped by 1 base and J by 5 bases, with 12 bases between them. The germline CDR1 and CDR2 sequences are LGHDT and YNNKEL (reference sequence). This CDR3 has 16 amino acids. CDR3 DNA sequence: TGTGCCAGCAGCCAAGTCCCAGGGTCTTGGGCCAACGTCCTGACTTTC. It is translated as CASSQVPGSWANVLTF.

This clonotype was detected a few times. This chain joins TRBV12-3 or TRBV12-4 and TRBJ2-1; possible D gene TRBD2, 5 bases. The CDR3 runs to 16 residues. Trimming shortened V by 4 bases and J by 0 bases, and 13 bases separated the two germline ends. The CDR3 loop reads CASSWNSGGSYNEQFF. For the CDR3, the DNA is TGTGCCAGCAGTTGGAACAGCGGCGGCTCCTACAATGAGCAGTTCTTC.

This chain joins TRBV25-1 and TRBJ2-5; D is undetermined. The germline V gene has CDR1 MGHDK and CDR2 SYGVNS. V was pared by 2 bases and J by 5 bases, with 12 bases between. The CDR3 is 14 residues long. The CDR3 region is CASSEGPLGETQYF. CDR3 nucleotides: TGTGCCAGCAGTGAAGGGCCACTGGGGGAGACCCAGTACTTC. The complete variable domain, with remaining parts taken from reference TRBV25-1 and TRBJ2-5, reads EADIYQTPRYLVIGTGKKITLECSQTMGHDKMYWYQQDPGMELHLIHYSYGVNSTEKGDLSSESTVSRIRTEHFPLTLESARPSHTSQYLCASSEGPLGETQYFGPGTRLLVL.

About this clonotype itself: One end of the junction fails to match germline, which may point to a read error. The chain employs TRBV28 and TRBJ2-5; 8 nucleotides agree with TRBD1. Germline CDR1 is MDHEN and CDR2 is SYDVKM. This CDR3 has 15 residues. CDR3 in amino acids: CTSSFGQGHQETQYF. In DNA form, the CDR3 reads TGTACCAGCAGTTTCGGACAGGGTCACCAAGAGACCCAGTACTTC. Filled out from reference TRBV28 and TRBJ2-5, the complete variable domain reads DVKVTQSSRYLVKRTGEKVFLECVQDMDHENMFWYRQDPGLGLRLIYFSYDVKMKEKGDIPEGYSVSREKKERFSLILESASTNQTSMYLCTSSFGQGHQETQYFGPGTRLLVL.

This chain links TRBV15 with TRBJ2-7; 7 positions agree with TRBD1. This CDR3 has 15 amino acids. Germline V CDR1 and CDR2: LNHNV, YYDKDF (reference sequence). Trimming removed 4 bases from V and 2 bases from J; junction bases left unmatched: 8. The CDR3 loop reads CATSKHRGPTYEQYF. For the CDR3, the DNA is TGTGCCACCAGCAAACACAGGGGTCCCACCTACGAGCAGTACTTC.